This T cell receptor beta chain was recovered during a study of OX40 agonist ivuxolimab in advanced cancers. Germline trimming cut 5 bases from V and 6 bases from J; bases unmatched to any gene: 15. The CDR3 has 17 residues. Germline-derived CDR1 and CDR2 are WSHSY and SAAADI. Assay used: immunoSEQ multiplex PCR; TCRdb lists only in-frame clones, some missing. Of about 78,000 clones in the sample, roughly 93% are singletons; the top ten hold 2.5% to 3%. The clonotype was recovered from an adult with an advanced solid tumor such as melanoma, head and neck, liver or kidney cancer. The chain employs TRBV10-2 and TRBJ2-3, with 9 bases identical to TRBD1. The input for sequencing was CD4+ or CD8+ T cells sorted from blood, taken in a trial of the OX40 agonist ivuxolimab. CDR3 in DNA: TGCGCCAGCAGTAAAACAGGGGGCTATACACAAGGTGATACGCAGTATTTT. It encodes CASSKTGGYTQGDTQYF.